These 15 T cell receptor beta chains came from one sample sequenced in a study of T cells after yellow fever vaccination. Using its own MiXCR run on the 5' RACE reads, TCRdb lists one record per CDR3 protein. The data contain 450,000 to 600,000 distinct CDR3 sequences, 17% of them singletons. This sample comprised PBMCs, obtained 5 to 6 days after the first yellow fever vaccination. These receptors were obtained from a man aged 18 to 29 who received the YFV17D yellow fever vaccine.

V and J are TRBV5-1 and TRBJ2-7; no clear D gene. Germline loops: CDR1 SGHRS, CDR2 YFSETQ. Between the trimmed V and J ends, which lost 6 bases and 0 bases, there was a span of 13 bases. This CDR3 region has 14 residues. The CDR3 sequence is CASNTLPSSYEQYF. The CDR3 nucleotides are TGCGCCAGCAACACTCTACCCAGCTCCTACGAGCAGTACTTC.

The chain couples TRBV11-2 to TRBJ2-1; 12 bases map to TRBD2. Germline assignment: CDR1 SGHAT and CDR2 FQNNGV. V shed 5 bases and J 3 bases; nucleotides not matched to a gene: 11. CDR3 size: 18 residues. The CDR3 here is CASSPGSSGGAVYNEQFF. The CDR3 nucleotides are TGTGCCAGCAGCCCAGGGTCTAGCGGGGGGGCCGTCTACAATGAGCAGTTCTTC.

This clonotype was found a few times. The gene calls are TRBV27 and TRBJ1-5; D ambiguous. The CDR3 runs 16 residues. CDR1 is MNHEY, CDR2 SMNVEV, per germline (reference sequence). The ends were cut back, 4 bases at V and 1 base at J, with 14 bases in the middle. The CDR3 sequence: CASSSSGIPSNQPQHF. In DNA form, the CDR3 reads TGTGCCAGCAGTTCCTCGGGGATCCCCAGCAATCAGCCCCAGCATTTT.

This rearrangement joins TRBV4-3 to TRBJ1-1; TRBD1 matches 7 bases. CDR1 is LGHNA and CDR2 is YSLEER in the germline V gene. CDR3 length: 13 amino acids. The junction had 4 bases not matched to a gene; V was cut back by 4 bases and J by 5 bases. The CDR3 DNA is TGCGCCAGCAGCCCGACAGGGAGGACTGAAGCTTTCTTT. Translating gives CASSPTGRTEAFF.

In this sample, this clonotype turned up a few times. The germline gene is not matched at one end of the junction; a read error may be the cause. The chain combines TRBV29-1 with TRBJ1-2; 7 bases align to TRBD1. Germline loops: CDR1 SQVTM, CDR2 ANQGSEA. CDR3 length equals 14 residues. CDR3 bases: TGCAGCGTCGAAGGAGTTACAGGGGCCTATGGCTACACCTTC. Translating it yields CSVEGVTGAYGYTF.

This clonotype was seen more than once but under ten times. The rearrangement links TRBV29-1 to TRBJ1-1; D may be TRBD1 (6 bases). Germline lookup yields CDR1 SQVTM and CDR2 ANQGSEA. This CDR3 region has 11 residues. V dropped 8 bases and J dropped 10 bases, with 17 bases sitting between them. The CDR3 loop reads CSFTMGAGAFF. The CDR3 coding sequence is TGCAGCTTCACCATGGGGGCAGGAGCTTTCTTT.

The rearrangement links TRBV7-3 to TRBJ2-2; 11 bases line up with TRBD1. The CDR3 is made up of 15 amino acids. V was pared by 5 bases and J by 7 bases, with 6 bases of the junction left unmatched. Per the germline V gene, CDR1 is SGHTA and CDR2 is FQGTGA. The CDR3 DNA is TGTGCCAGCAGCGGACAGGGGGCGTCAGTCGGGGAGCTGTTTTTT. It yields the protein CASSGQGASVGELFF.

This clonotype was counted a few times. CDR3 nucleotide sequence: TGTGCCAGTAGCCAAGGCGACAGAAATTCACCCCTCCACTTT. This translates into CASSQGDRNSPLHF. This rearrangement joins TRBV19 to TRBJ1-6; weak D call: TRBD1 (5 bases). The CDR3 covers 14 residues. Trimming stripped 6 bases from V and 7 bases from J, with 13 bases between. Germline loops: CDR1 LNHDA, CDR2 SQIVND (reference sequence).

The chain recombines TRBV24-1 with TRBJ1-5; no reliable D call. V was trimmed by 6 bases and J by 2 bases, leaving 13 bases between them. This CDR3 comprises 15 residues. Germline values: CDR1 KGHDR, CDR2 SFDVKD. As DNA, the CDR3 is TGTGCCACCAGTTATCAAAGGCAGGGCAATCAGCCCCAGCATTTT. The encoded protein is CATSYQRQGNQPQHF.

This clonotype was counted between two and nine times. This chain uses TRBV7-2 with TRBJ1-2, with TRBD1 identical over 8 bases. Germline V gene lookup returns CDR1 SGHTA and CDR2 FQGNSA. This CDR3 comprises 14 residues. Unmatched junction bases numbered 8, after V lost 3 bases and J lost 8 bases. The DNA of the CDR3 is TGTGCCAGCAGCTTCCCCGGACAGGGTGGAGGCTACACCTTC. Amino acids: CASSFPGQGGGYTF.

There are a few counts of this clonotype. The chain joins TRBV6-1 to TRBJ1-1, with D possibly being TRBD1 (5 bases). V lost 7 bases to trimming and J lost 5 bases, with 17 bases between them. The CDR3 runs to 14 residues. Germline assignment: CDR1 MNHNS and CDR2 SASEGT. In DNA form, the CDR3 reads TGTGCCAGCACGAACGGAGGGGAATGGACTGAAGCTTTCTTT. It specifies CASTNGGEWTEAFF.

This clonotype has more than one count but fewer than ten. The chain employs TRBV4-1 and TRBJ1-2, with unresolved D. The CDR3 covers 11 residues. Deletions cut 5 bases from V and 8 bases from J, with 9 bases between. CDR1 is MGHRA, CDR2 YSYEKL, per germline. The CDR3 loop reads CASSGREGYTF. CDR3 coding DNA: TGCGCCAGCAGCGGGCGGGAGGGCTACACCTTC.

The DNA for the CDR3 is TGTGCCAGCAGCTTAAAGGGGGGGACCACAGATACGCAGTATTTT. It yields the protein CASSLKGGTTDTQYF. The chain combines TRBV7-3 with TRBJ2-3; perhaps TRBD2 as D (7 bases). Trimming removed 1 base at V and 2 bases at J, with 10 bases between. CDR1 and CDR2 from the germline V gene are SGHTA and FQGTGA. The CDR3 extends over 15 amino acids.

The CDR3 reads CATSDSVAGGSSYNEQFF. The CDR3 DNA reads as TGTGCCACCAGTGATTCTGTAGCGGGGGGGAGCTCCTACAATGAGCAGTTCTTC. The rearrangement joins TRBV24-1 to TRBJ2-1; 11 bases line up with TRBD2. This CDR3 contains 18 residues. Germline CDR1 reads KGHDR; CDR2 reads SFDVKD. Losses at the gene ends were 2 bases for V and 0 bases for J; bases not matched to a gene: 5.

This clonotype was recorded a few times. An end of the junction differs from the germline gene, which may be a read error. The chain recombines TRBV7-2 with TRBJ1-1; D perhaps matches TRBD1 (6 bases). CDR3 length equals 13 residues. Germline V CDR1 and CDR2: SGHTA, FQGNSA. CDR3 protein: CASSPRPGHGPVF. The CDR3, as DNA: TGTGCCAGCAGCCCCAGACCGGGACACGGGCCGGTCTTT.